One sample yielded the 15 T cell receptor beta chains listed below, sequenced in a study of cytomegalovirus exposure and HLA in healthy donors. The PCR made use of 60 Vbeta and 13 Jbeta primers. Generated by immunoSEQ multiplex PCR, the TCRdb table keeps only in-frame clones and is missing some. The sample lists some 140,000 clones; less than 85% were seen once. The sequencing input was PBMCs. These receptors came from a woman in her forties or fifties in good health and CMV-seropositive.

This clone appeared a few times. The chain combines TRBV7-9 with TRBJ2-5, with no clear D. The germline CDR1 and CDR2 sequences are SEHNR and FQNEAQ (reference sequence). Trimming shortened V by 5 bases and J by 5 bases, and 9 bases separated the two germline ends. This CDR3 contains 12 residues. This chain's CDR3 is CASSEMGETQYF. CDR3 DNA: TGTGCCAGCAGCGAGATGGGCGAGACCCAGTACTTC. The full variable domain, with the rest looked up from reference TRBV7-9 and TRBJ2-5, is DTGVSQNPRHKITKRGQNVTFRCDPISEHNRLYWYRQTLGQGPEFLTYFQNEAQLEKSRLLSDRFSAERPKGSFSTLEIQRTEQGDSAMYLCASSEMGETQYFGPGTRLLVL.

The V and J genes are TRBV27 and TRBJ1-2; 8 bases line up with TRBD1. This CDR3 comprises 14 residues. Germline assignment: CDR1 MNHEY and CDR2 SMNVEV (reference sequence). J lost 4 bases, V lost 6 bases, and 7 bases had no gene match. This chain's CDR3 is CASSQTGVVYGYTF. The DNA of the CDR3 is TGTGCCAGCAGCCAGACAGGGGTGGTCTATGGCTACACCTTC.

V and J are TRBV27 and TRBJ2-7; TRBD2 matches 9 bases. CDR1 MNHEY and CDR2 SMNVEV come from the germline V gene (reference sequence). V lost 2 bases and J lost 3; bases outside the gene matches: 5. CDR3 length: 15 amino acids. The CDR3 here is CASSLLAGTYYEQYF. The CDR3 nucleotides are TGTGCCAGCAGTTTACTAGCGGGGACCTACTACGAGCAGTACTTC.

The chain links TRBV7-2 to TRBJ1-5; 9 positions agree with TRBD1. The V gene end was trimmed by 5 bases and the J gene end by 2 bases; junction bases not matched to a gene: 4. CDR3 length equals 15 residues. CDR1 is SGHTA, CDR2 FQGNSA, per germline. CDR3 loop: CASSDRGGGNQPQHF. CDR3 bases: TGTGCCAGCAGCGACAGGGGGGGAGGCAATCAGCCCCAGCATTTT.

This chain links TRBV7-2 with TRBJ1-3; 9 positions match TRBD1. Per the germline V gene, CDR1 is SGHTA and CDR2 is FQGNSA. J lost 0 bases, V lost 5 bases, and 5 bases had no gene match. The CDR3 has 16 amino acids. CDR3 nucleotides: TGTGCCAGCAGCCCTACAGGGGGCGACTCTGGAAACACCATATATTTT. Its protein product is CASSPTGGDSGNTIYF.

V gene TRBV6-5 combines with J gene TRBJ1-5; possible D gene TRBD1, 6 bases. V was trimmed by 5 bases and J by 0 bases, leaving 11 bases between them. This CDR3 spans 15 amino acids. In germline, CDR1 is MNHEY, CDR2 SVGAGI. The CDR3 coding sequence is TGTGCCAGCAGTCCGCGGACAGTTAGCAATCAGCCCCAGCATTTT. It translates to CASSPRTVSNQPQHF.

This clone was counted a few times. The chain employs TRBV18 and TRBJ2-3; TRBD1 might be the D (6 bases). CDR3 length: 18 amino acids. V was pared by 0 bases and J by 0 bases, with 16 bases between. CDR1 is KGHSH, CDR2 LQKENI, per germline. The CDR3 region has the DNA TGTGCCAGCTCACCACCGTTCCGGGGACAATACAGCACAGATACGCAGTATTTT. Translation: CASSPPFRGQYSTDTQYF.

The CDR3 loop is CASSINRATGNTIYF. CDR3 coding DNA: TGTGCCAGCAGCATAAACAGGGCGACTGGAAACACCATATATTTT. The chain recombines TRBV7-8 with TRBJ1-3, with D possibly matching TRBD1 (6 bases). V lost 5 bases to trimming and J lost 2 bases, with 13 bases between them. Germline CDR1 reads SGHVS; CDR2 reads FQNEAQ. There are 15 residues in the CDR3.

This rearrangement joins TRBV6-4 to TRBJ2-1; 10 bases match TRBD2. The CDR3 consists of 15 residues. Trimming cost V 4 bases and J 5 bases; bases outside gene matches: 5. Germline V gene data show CDR1 as MRHNA and CDR2 as SNTAGT. The CDR3 reads CASSVAGGTHNEQFF. The CDR3 region has the DNA TGTGCCAGCAGTGTAGCGGGGGGAACCCACAATGAGCAGTTCTTC.

The chain uses TRBV19 and TRBJ1-5, with 7 bases that match TRBD1. Germline CDR1 LNHDA, CDR2 SQIVND (reference sequence). The V segment lost 5 bases and the J segment 10 bases; nucleotides outside the gene matches: 5. CDR3 length equals 12 residues. DNA of the CDR3: TGTGCCAGTAGTTACGACAGGGATCCCCAGCATTTT. Amino acid sequence: CASSYDRDPQHF.

V and J are TRBV9 and TRBJ1-5, with no clear D. Germline CDR1 is SGDLS and CDR2 is YYNGEE. The length of the CDR3 is 15 residues. V gave up 0 bases and J gave up 1 base, with 8 bases separating them. The CDR3 coding sequence is TGTGCCAGCAGCGTAGCTGCGGGGAGCAATCAGCCCCAGCATTTT. Encoded protein: CASSVAAGSNQPQHF.

This chain connects TRBV28 to TRBJ1-5; a possible D gene is TRBD1 (5 bases). V was pared by 8 bases and J by 0 bases, with 20 bases between. CDR3 length: 17 residues. CDR1 and CDR2 from the germline V gene are MDHEN and SYDVKM. The CDR3 here is CASPPPGRAVSNQPQHF. The CDR3 DNA sequence: TGTGCCAGCCCCCCCCCAGGGAGGGCAGTTAGCAATCAGCCCCAGCATTTT.

The CDR3 loop is CASSYLDRNEQYF. CDR3 sequence (DNA): TGTGCCAGCAGTTACCTCGACAGAAACGAGCAGTACTTC. The chain combines TRBV6-5 with TRBJ2-7; TRBD1 is a possible D gene (5 bases). Germline CDR1 is MNHEY and CDR2 is SVGAGI. V gave up 2 bases and J gave up 5 bases, with 10 bases separating them. There are 13 residues in the CDR3.

The gene calls are TRBV19 and TRBJ2-2, with D hard to call. CDR3 size: 13 residues. Deletions cut 10 bases from V and 1 base from J, with 10 bases between. In germline, CDR1 is LNHDA, CDR2 SQIVND (reference sequence). CDR3 DNA sequence: TGTGCCACTCACCGGAGGAACACCGGGGAGCTGTTTTTT. As protein: CATHRRNTGELFF.

The rearrangement uses TRBV5-1 and TRBJ2-3; TRBD2 aligns across 8 bases. The trim removed 2 bases at V and 6 bases at J, leaving 5 bases unmatched. The CDR3 is made up of 14 amino acids. The germline V gene has CDR1 SGHRS and CDR2 YFSETQ. The CDR3 DNA sequence: TGCGCCAGCAGCTTTCTGACGGGGGGGGATACGCAGTATTTT. Translation: CASSFLTGGDTQYF.